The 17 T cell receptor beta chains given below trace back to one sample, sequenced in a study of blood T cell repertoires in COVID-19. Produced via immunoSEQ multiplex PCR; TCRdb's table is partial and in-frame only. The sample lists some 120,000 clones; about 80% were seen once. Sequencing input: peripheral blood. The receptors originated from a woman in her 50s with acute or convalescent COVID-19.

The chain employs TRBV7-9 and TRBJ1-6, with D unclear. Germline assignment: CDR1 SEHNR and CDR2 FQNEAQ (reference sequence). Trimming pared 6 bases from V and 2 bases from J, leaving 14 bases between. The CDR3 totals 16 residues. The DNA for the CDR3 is TGTGCCAGCAGTCTACGCGGAAGCACCTATAATTCACCCCTCCACTTT. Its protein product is CASSLRGSTYNSPLHF.

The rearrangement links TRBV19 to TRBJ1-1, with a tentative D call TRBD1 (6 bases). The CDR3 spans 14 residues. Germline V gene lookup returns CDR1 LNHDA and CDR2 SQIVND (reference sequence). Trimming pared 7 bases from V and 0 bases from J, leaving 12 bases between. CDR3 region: CASTLTGMNTEAFF. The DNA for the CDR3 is TGTGCCAGTACCCTGACAGGTATGAACACTGAAGCTTTCTTT.

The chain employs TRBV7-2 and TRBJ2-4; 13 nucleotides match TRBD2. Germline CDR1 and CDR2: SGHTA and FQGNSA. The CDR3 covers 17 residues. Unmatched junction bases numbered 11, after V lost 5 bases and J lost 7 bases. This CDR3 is CASSPRLAGGPGNIQYF. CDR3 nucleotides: TGTGCCAGCAGCCCCCGACTAGCGGGGGGTCCGGGGAACATTCAGTACTTC.

The CDR3 loop is CASSIVRSGGYTF. CDR3 DNA sequence: TGTGCCAGTAGTATTGTCAGGTCGGGAGGCTACACCTTC. The rearrangement uses TRBV19 and TRBJ1-2; D is undetermined. The V end lost 3 bases, the J end lost 8 bases, and 13 bases lay between the germline ends. Germline V lookup: CDR1 LNHDA, CDR2 SQIVND (reference sequence). The CDR3 contains 13 residues.

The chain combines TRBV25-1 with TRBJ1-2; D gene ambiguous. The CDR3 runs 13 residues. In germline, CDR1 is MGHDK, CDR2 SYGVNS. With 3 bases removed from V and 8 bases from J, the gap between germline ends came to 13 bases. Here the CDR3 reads CASSDPPSGGYTF. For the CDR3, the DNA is TGTGCCAGCAGTGACCCCCCTAGCGGGGGCTACACCTTC.

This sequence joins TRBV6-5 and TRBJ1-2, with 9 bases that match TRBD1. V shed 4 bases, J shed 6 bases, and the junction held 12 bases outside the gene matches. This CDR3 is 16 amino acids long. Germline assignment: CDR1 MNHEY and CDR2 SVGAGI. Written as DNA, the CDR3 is TGTGCCAGCAGTTGGCAGGGGACAGGGACTCGCGATGGCTACACCTTC. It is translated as CASSWQGTGTRDGYTF.

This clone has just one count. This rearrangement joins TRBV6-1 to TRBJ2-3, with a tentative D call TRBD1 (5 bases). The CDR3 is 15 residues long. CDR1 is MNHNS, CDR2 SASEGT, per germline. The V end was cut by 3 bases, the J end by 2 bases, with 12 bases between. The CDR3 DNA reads TGTGCCAGCAGTGATAGCCAGGGATCCACAGATACGCAGTATTTT. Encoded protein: CASSDSQGSTDTQYF.

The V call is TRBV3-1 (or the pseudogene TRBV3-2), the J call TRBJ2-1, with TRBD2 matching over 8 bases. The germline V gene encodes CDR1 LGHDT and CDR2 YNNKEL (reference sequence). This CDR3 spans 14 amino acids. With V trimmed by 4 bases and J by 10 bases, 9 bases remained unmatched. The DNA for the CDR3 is TGTGCCAGCAGCCGACGGACTAGCAACCGCGAGCAGTTCTTC. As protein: CASSRRTSNREQFF.

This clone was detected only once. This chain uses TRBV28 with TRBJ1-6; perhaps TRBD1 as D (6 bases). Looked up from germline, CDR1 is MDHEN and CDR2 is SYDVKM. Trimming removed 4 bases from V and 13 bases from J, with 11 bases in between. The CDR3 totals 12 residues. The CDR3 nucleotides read TGTGCCAGCAGTTCGGGACAATTGCCCCTCCACTTT. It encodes CASSSGQLPLHF.

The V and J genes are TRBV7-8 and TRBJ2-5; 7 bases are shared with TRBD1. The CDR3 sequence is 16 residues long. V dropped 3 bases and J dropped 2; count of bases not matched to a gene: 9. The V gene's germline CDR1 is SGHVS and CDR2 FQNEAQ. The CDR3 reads CASSFMRQGIQETQYF. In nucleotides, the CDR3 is TGTGCCAGCAGCTTTATGCGACAGGGCATACAAGAGACCCAGTACTTC. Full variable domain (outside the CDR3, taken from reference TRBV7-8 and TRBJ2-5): GAGVSQSPRYKVAKRGQDVALRCDPISGHVSLFWYQQALGQGPEFLTYFQNEAQLDKSGLPSDRFFAERPEGSVSTLKIQRTQQEDSAVYLCASSFMRQGIQETQYFGPGTRLLVL.

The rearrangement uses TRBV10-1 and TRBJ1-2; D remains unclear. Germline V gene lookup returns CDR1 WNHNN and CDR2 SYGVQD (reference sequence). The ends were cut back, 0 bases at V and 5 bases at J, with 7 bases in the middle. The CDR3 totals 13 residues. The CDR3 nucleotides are TGCGCCAGCAGTGAGTCGTCGGAGTATGGCTACACCTTC. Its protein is CASSESSEYGYTF.

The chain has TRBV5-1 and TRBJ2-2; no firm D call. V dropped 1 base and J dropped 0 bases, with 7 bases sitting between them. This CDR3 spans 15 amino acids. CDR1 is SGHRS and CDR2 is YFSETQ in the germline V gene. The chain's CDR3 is CASSLIQTNTGELFF. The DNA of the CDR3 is TGCGCCAGCAGCTTGATTCAAACGAACACCGGGGAGCTGTTTTTT. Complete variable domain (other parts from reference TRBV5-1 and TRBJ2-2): KAGVTQTPRYLIKTRGQQVTLSCSPISGHRSVSWYQQTPGQGLQFLFEYFSETQRNKGNFPGRFSGRQFSNSRSEMNVSTLELGDSALYLCASSLIQTNTGELFFGEGSRLTVL.

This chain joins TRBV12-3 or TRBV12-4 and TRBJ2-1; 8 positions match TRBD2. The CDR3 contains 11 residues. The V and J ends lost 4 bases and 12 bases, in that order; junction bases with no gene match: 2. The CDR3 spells CASSWGLGQFF. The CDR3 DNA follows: TGTGCCAGCAGTTGGGGACTAGGGCAGTTCTTC.

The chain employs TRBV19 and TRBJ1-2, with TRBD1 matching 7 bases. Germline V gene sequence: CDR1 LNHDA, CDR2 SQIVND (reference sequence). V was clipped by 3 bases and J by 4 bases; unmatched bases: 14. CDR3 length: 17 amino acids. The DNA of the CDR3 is TGTGCCAGTAGTATCCTGACAGGGACCCCTGGGGGCTATGGCTACACCTTC. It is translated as CASSILTGTPGGYGYTF.

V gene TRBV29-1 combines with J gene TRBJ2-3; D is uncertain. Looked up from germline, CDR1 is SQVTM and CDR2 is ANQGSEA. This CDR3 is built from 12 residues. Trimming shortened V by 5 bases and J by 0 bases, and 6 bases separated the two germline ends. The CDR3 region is CSVRPSTDTQYF. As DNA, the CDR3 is TGCAGCGTTCGTCCCAGCACAGATACGCAGTATTTT.

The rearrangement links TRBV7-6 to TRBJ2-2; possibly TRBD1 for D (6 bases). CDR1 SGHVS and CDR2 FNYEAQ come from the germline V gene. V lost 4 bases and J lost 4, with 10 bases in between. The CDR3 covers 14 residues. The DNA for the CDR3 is TGTGCCAGCAGCTCGAACAGGGCCACCGGGGAGCTGTTTTTT. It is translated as CASSSNRATGELFF.

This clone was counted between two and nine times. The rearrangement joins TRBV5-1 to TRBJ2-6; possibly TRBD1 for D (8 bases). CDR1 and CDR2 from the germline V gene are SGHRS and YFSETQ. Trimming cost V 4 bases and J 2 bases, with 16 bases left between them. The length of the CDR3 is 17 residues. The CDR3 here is CASSPGQGGTGANVLTF. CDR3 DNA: TGCGCCAGCAGCCCTGGACAGGGAGGGACTGGGGCCAACGTCCTGACTTTC. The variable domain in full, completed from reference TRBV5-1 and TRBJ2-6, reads KAGVTQTPRYLIKTRGQQVTLSCSPISGHRSVSWYQQTPGQGLQFLFEYFSETQRNKGNFPGRFSGRQFSNSRSEMNVSTLELGDSALYLCASSPGQGGTGANVLTFGAGSRLTVL.